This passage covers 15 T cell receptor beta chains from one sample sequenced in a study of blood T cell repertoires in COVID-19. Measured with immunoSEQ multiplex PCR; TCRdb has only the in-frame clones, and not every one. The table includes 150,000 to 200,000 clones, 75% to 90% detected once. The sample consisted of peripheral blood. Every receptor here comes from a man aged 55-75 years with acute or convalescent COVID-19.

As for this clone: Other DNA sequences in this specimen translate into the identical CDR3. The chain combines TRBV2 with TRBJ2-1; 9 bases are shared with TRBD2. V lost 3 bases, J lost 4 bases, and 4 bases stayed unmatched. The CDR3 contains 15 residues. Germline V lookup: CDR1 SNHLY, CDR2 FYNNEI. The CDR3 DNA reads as TGTGCCAGCAGTGAGGCGGGAGGGAGTTACAATGAGCAGTTCTTC. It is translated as CASSEAGGSYNEQFF.

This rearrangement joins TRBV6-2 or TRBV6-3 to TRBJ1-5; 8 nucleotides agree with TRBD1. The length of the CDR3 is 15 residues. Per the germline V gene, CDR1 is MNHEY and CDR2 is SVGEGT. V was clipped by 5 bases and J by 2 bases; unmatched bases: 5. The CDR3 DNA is TGTGCCAGCAGTGACAGGGGCGTCGGCAATCAGCCCCAGCATTTT. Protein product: CASSDRGVGNQPQHF.

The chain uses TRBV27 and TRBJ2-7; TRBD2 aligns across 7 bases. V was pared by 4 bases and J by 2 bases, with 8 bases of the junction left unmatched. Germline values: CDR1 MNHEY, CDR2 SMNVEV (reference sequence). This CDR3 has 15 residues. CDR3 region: CASSSPQREAYEQYF. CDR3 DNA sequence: TGTGCCAGCAGTTCCCCCCAGCGGGAAGCCTACGAGCAGTACTTC.

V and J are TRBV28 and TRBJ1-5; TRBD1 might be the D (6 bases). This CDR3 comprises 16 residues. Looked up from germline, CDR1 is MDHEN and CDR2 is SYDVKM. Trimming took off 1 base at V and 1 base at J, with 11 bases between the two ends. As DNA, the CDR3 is TGTGCCAGCAGTTTATTACAGGGCCAGAGCAATCAGCCCCAGCATTTT. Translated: CASSLLQGQSNQPQHF.

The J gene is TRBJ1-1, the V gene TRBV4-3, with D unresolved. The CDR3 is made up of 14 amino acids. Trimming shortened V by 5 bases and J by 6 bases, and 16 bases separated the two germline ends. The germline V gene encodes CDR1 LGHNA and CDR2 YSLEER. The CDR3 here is CASSSGEGASEAFF. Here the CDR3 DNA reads TGCGCCAGCAGCTCCGGTGAGGGCGCGTCTGAAGCTTTCTTT.

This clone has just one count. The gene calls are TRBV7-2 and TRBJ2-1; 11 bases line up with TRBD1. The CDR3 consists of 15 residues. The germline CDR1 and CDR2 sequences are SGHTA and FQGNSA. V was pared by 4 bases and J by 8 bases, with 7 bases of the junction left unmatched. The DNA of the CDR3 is TGTGCCAGCAGCTCCCCGGGACAGGGGGAAGATGAGCAGTTCTTC. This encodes CASSSPGQGEDEQFF.

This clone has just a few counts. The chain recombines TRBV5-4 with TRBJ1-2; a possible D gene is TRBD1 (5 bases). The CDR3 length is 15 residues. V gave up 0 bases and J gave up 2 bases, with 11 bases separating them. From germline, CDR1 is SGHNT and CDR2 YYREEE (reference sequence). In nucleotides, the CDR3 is TGTGCCAGCAGCTTGGGGATGGAGGGGAACTATGGCTACACCTTC. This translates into CASSLGMEGNYGYTF.

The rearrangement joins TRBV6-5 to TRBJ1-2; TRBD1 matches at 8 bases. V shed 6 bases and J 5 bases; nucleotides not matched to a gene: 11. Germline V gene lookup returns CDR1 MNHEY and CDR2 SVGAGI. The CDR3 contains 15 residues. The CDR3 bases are TGTGCCAGCAGAGGACAGGGTGGGTCCTCTTATGGCTACACCTTC. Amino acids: CASRGQGGSSYGYTF.

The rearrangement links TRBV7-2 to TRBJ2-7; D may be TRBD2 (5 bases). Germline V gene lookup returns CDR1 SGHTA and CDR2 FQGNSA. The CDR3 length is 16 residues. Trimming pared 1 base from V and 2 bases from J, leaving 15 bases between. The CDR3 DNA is TGTGCCAGCAGCTTAGGTGGCGGGCCGACACCCTACGAGCAGTACTTC. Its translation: CASSLGGGPTPYEQYF.

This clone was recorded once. CDR3 sequence reads: CANSAGNNNSPLHF. In DNA, the CDR3 is TGTGCCAACTCCGCGGGGAATAATAATTCACCCCTCCACTTT. This rearrangement joins TRBV10-3 to TRBJ1-6, with D unresolved. The V end was cut by 10 bases, the J end by 5 bases, with 15 bases between. The CDR3 is 14 amino acids. CDR1 and CDR2 (germline): ENHRY, SYGVKD.

In DNA form, the CDR3 reads TGTGCCAGCAGTTTCGGAGGGAACACTGAAGCTTTCTTT. Translated: CASSFGGNTEAFF. The chain joins TRBV12-3 or TRBV12-4 to TRBJ1-1; D gene unclear. The CDR3 totals 13 residues. Deletions cut 3 bases from V and 1 base from J, with 6 bases between.

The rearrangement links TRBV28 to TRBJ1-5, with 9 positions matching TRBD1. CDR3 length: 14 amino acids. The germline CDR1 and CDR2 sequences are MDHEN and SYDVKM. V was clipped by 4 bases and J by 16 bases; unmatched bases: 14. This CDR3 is CASSSTWTGARRHF. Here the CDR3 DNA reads TGTGCCAGCAGTTCCACATGGACAGGGGCTCGCAGACATTTT.

CDR3 coding DNA: TGTGCCAGTAGTCCAGGGAGAGGAGGCGGGACTAGCGGGAGTACAGATACGCAGTATTTT. Translation gives CASSPGRGGGTSGSTDTQYF. This rearrangement joins TRBV19 to TRBJ2-3; TRBD2 agrees at 14 bases. Germline V gene lookup returns CDR1 LNHDA and CDR2 SQIVND (reference sequence). The CDR3 totals 20 residues. V shed 5 bases and J 3 bases; nucleotides not matched to a gene: 16.

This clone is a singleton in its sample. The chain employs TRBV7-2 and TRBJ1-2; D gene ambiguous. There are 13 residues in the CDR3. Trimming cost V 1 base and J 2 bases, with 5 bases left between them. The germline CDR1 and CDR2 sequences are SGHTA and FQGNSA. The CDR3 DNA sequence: TGTGCCAGCAGCTTAGTACAGAACTATGGCTACACCTTC. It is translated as CASSLVQNYGYTF. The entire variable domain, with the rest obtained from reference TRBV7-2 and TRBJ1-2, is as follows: GAGVSQSPSNKVTEKGKDVELRCDPISGHTALYWYRQSLGQGLEFLIYFQGNSAPDKSGLPSDRFSAERTGGSVSTLTIQRTQQEDSAVYLCASSLVQNYGYTFGSGTRLTVV.

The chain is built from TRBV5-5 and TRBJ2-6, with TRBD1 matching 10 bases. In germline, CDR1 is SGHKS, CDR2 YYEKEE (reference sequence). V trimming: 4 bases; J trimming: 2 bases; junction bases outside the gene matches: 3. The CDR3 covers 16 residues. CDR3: CASSRQGATGANVLTF. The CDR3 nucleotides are TGTGCCAGCAGCCGACAGGGGGCTACTGGGGCCAACGTCCTGACTTTC.